This TCR beta chain was recorded in a study of Graves' ophthalmopathy and Graves' hyperthyroidism. This clonotype was seen ten or more times. Beta-chain TCR CDR3 regions were amplified from RNA transcripts. Second-round multiplex PCR came after a first-round RT-PCR that employed HTBI primers. Using its own MiXCR run on the multiplex PCR reads, TCRdb lists one record per CDR3 protein. Of under 200,000 distinct CDR3 sequences listed, roughly two fifths are singletons. Germline CDR1 LGHNA, CDR2 YNFKEQ. Trimming removed 0 bases from V and 7 bases from J, with 16 bases in between. This CDR3 is built from 15 residues.

This TCR was sampled from a woman aged 40-49 years with Graves' ophthalmopathy. The chain carries TRBV4-2 and TRBJ2-7; no clear D gene. Material: peripheral blood. CDR3 loop: CASSQDGHSLGEQYF. Written as DNA, the CDR3 is TGTGCCAGCAGCCAAGATGGCCACTCCCTTGGGGAGCAGTACTTC.